This T cell receptor beta chain was sequenced for a study of blood T cell repertoires in COVID-19. The wider study: T cells, B-cell-depleted T cells, or PBMCs supplied cDNA or gDNA.

As handled by the study authors: Amplification of reference gene primers was used by the study to estimate nucleated cell counts. Clones were sequenced by immunoSEQ multiplex PCR, and TCRdb holds only the in-frame ones, with some missing. D and trimming were read from the DNA, whereas the V and J calls and clone size are those reported in that table. Of 200,000 to 250,000 clones in the sample, 75% to 85% were seen once. Worth noting for this clone: Other DNA sequences in this specimen translate into the identical CDR3.

The sequenced sample consisted of peripheral blood. This clonotype originated in a woman aged 80 or over with COVID-19, enrolled during active disease.

CDR3 sequence: CASSQGAGYGYTF. The CDR3 DNA sequence: TGTGCCAGCAGCCAAGGAGCCGGCTATGGCTACACCTTC. The J gene is TRBJ1-2, the V gene TRBV3-1 (or the pseudogene TRBV3-2); no definite D call. V was clipped by 1 base and J by 4 bases, with 7 bases between them. CDR1 and CDR2 (germline): LGHDT, YNNKEL (reference sequence). The CDR3 length is 13 residues.